Listed below are T cell receptor beta chains from one sample, sequenced in a study of blood T cell repertoires in COVID-19. Libraries were prepared by immunoSEQ multiplex PCR; TCRdb keeps only in-frame clonotypes and omits some of them. The repertoire holds about 130,000 clones, with 80% to 90% as singletons. Sequencing was carried out using peripheral blood. The receptors here all came from a man aged 60-69 years with COVID-19, enrolled during active disease. Both conserved end residues are part of each CDR3. Fields, in order: clone size, J gene, D gene, V gene, CDR3 protein, CDR3 DNA. A D gene is named only where the DNA matches it firmly. Size values are once, few and many counts, or a class for expanded clones, and some rows have none.

>NA|TRBJ1-3|NA|TRBV5-4
CASSSDPGGGNTIYF
TGTGCCAGCAGCTCGGACCCCGGGGGTGGAAACACCATATATTTT
>few|TRBJ1-1|TRBD1|TRBV5-1
CASSRGQGNTEAFF
TGCGCCAGCAGCCGGGGACAGGGGAACACTGAAGCTTTCTTT
>NA|TRBJ2-7|NA|TRBV6-1
CASSENPAEFYEQYF
TGTGCCAGCAGTGAAAACCCCGCAGAATTTTACGAGCAGTACTTC
>NA|TRBJ2-2|TRBD1|TRBV24-1
CATSDSPGTGSMANTGELFF
TGTGCCACCAGTGATTCCCCCGGGACAGGGTCGATGGCGAACACCGGGGAGCTGTTTTTT
>NA|TRBJ1-2|NA|TRBV6-5
CASSYGGNYGYTF
TGTGCCAGCAGTTACGGAGGTAACTATGGCTACACCTTC
>NA|TRBJ1-2|NA|TRBV14
CASSQVAGQPNYGYTF
TGTGCCAGCAGCCAAGTGGCAGGACAACCTAACTATGGCTACACCTTC
>NA|TRBJ1-2|NA|TRBV5-8
CASSLGLTGTPSRGYTF
TGTGCCAGCAGCTTGGGCCTCACCGGGACACCCTCCCGCGGCTACACCTTC
>few|TRBJ1-5|NA|TRBV3-1/TRBV3-2
CASSQDLVQPQHF
TGTGCCAGCAGCCAAGATCTAGTCCAGCCCCAGCATTTT
>NA|TRBJ2-7|TRBD1|TRBV11-2
CASSLGQGISYEQYF
TGTGCCAGCAGTTTGGGACAGGGTATATCTTACGAGCAGTACTTC
>NA|TRBJ2-1|TRBD1|TRBV4-2
CASSQVRGQGAFYTDNEQFF
TGTGCCAGCAGCCAAGTCAGGGGACAGGGGGCGTTCTACACGGACAATGAGCAGTTCTTC
>NA|TRBJ2-1|NA|TRBV5-1
CASSLGSGGDEQFF
TGCGCCAGCAGCTTGGGTTCCGGAGGGGATGAGCAGTTCTTC
>NA|TRBJ1-5|NA|TRBV6-5
CASSQGPSGNQPQHF
TGTGCCAGCAGTCAGGGTCCTTCCGGCAATCAGCCCCAGCATTTT
>NA|TRBJ1-3|NA|TRBV6-5
CASRSGLSGNTIYF
TGTGCCAGCAGGTCGGGTCTCTCTGGAAACACCATATATTTT
>once|TRBJ2-7|TRBD2|TRBV7-9
CASSQRGRPYEQYF
TGTGCCAGCAGCCAGCGGGGGCGCCCCTACGAGCAGTACTTC
>NA|TRBJ1-2|TRBD1|TRBV18
CASSPPPQGGINYGYTF
TGTGCCAGCTCACCACCCCCACAGGGGGGAATTAACTATGGCTACACCTTC
>NA|TRBJ2-7|NA|TRBV19
CASSIDPGQLAYEQYF
TGTGCCAGTAGTATAGATCCCGGACAGCTTGCCTACGAGCAGTACTTC
>NA|TRBJ2-5|TRBD1|TRBV6-6
CASSYSQGAGETQYF
TGTGCCAGCAGTTACTCACAGGGGGCTGGCGAGACCCAGTACTTC
>NA|TRBJ2-3|TRBD1|TRBV19
CASSITGTEEDTQYF
TGTGCCAGTAGTATCACCGGGACAGAGGAAGATACGCAGTATTTT
>NA|TRBJ1-6|TRBD1|TRBV6-5
CASSSLPRTGGSPLHF
TGTGCCAGCAGTTCCTTGCCTAGGACAGGAGGCTCACCCCTCCACTTT
>NA|TRBJ1-5|NA|TRBV7-2
CASSFSRGTNQPQHF
TGTGCCAGCAGCTTCTCCCGGGGGACGAATCAGCCCCAGCATTTT
>NA|TRBJ1-4|NA|TRBV7-6
CASSSSATNEKLFF
TGTGCCAGCAGCTCCAGCGCAACTAATGAAAAACTGTTTTTT
>NA|TRBJ2-1|NA|TRBV7-3
CASSPGPLGLNEQFF
TGTGCCAGCAGCCCGGGCCCCCTGGGGCTCAATGAGCAGTTCTTC
>NA|TRBJ2-2|NA|TRBV9
CASSVLGLGVNTGELFF
TGTGCCAGCAGCGTACTAGGGCTCGGGGTGAACACCGGGGAGCTGTTTTTT
>once|TRBJ1-3|TRBD1|TRBV11-2
CASSPGTGGGNTIYF
TGTGCCAGCAGCCCGGGGACAGGGGGGGGAAACACCATATATTTT
>NA|TRBJ2-2|TRBD2|TRBV6-5
CASSYSSSGGTGELFF
TGTGCCAGCAGTTACTCTTCTAGCGGGGGAACCGGGGAGCTGTTTTTT
>NA|TRBJ1-4|TRBD1|TRBV5-4
CASSTGQGFEKLFF
TGTGCCAGCAGCACGGGACAGGGCTTTGAAAAACTGTTTTTT
>NA|TRBJ2-5|NA|TRBV14
CASSVYLGVQETQYF
TGTGCCAGCAGCGTTTATTTAGGGGTCCAAGAGACCCAGTACTTC
>NA|TRBJ2-5|NA|TRBV7-2
CASSLSRQGETQYF
TGTGCCAGCAGCTTAAGTCGGCAGGGGGAGACCCAGTACTTC
>NA|TRBJ2-5|NA|TRBV29-1
CSVTPGKETQYF
TGCAGCGTTACCCCAGGGAAAGAGACCCAGTACTTC
>NA|TRBJ2-1|TRBD2|TRBV6-6
CASSHPGTTPAEQFF
TGTGCCAGCAGTCACCCCGGGACTACCCCCGCTGAGCAGTTCTTC
>NA|TRBJ2-6|TRBD1|TRBV12-5
CASGLGTQGRNSGANVLTF
TGTGCTAGTGGTTTGGGGACACAGGGGAGAAACTCTGGGGCCAACGTCCTGACTTTC
>once|TRBJ2-7|NA|TRBV12-3/TRBV12-4
CASSEGGYEQYF
TGTGCCAGCAGTGAAGGGGGATACGAGCAGTACTTC
>NA|TRBJ1-3|NA|TRBV19
CATADSVGNTIYF
TGTGCCACCGCGGACAGCGTTGGAAACACCATATATTTT
>NA|TRBJ2-5|TRBD2|TRBV19
CASSPSGGIQETQYF
TGTGCCAGTAGTCCGAGCGGGGGGATACAAGAGACCCAGTACTTC
>NA|TRBJ1-1|NA|TRBV19
CATLHLGVGRAFF
TGTGCCACCCTACACCTAGGGGTAGGTAGAGCTTTCTTT
>NA|TRBJ1-3|NA|TRBV19
CASAEVSGNTIYF
TGTGCCAGTGCGGAGGTTTCTGGAAACACCATATATTTT
>NA|TRBJ2-3|NA|TRBV19
CASSMSGEQGDTQYF
TGTGCCAGTAGTATGTCGGGTGAGCAGGGAGATACGCAGTATTTT
>NA|TRBJ2-3|TRBD1|TRBV6-2/TRBV6-3
CASSTGQGITDTQYF
TGTGCCAGCAGTACGGGACAGGGGATCACAGATACGCAGTATTTT
>NA|TRBJ2-5|TRBD1|TRBV6-6
CASRTGQGRGETQYF
TGTGCCAGCAGAACCGGACAGGGCCGAGGGGAGACCCAGTACTTC
>NA|TRBJ2-3|TRBD2|TRBV9
CASSVVGLAGVWSDTQYF
TGTGCCAGCAGCGTAGTGGGGCTAGCGGGGGTCTGGTCAGATACGCAGTATTTT
>NA|TRBJ1-5|NA|TRBV12-3/TRBV12-4
CASSGTGNQPQHF
TGTGCCAGTTCAGGGACTGGCAATCAGCCCCAGCATTTT
>NA|TRBJ1-2|NA|TRBV7-8
CASSLGRTTYGYTF
TGTGCCAGCAGCTTAGGTCGGACAACCTATGGCTACACCTTC
>NA|TRBJ1-5|NA|TRBV6-5
CASRREGNQPQHF
TGTGCCAGCAGGAGGGAGGGAAATCAGCCCCAGCATTTT
>few|TRBJ1-4|TRBD1|TRBV5-8
CASSLGDRLNEKLFF
TGTGCCAGCAGCTTGGGGGACAGACTCAATGAAAAACTGTTTTTT
>NA|TRBJ1-1|TRBD1|TRBV11-2
CASSLGQGGYTEAFF
TGTGCCAGCAGCTTGGGACAGGGAGGATACACTGAAGCTTTCTTT
>NA|TRBJ2-1|TRBD2|TRBV5-6
CASSPLTSGAFGEQFF
TGTGCCAGCAGCCCTCTGACTAGCGGGGCTTTCGGTGAGCAGTTCTTC
>once|TRBJ1-2|TRBD1|TRBV10-1
CASSELVTGGSYGYTF
TGCGCCAGCAGTGAGCTAGTGACAGGGGGAAGCTATGGCTACACCTTC
>few|TRBJ1-6|NA|TRBV9
CASSAQPRDTYNSPLHF
TGTGCCAGCAGCGCCCAGCCTAGGGACACCTATAATTCACCCCTCCACTTT